Listed here are 18 T cell receptor beta chains from one sample, sequenced in a study of blood T cell repertoires in COVID-19. Profiled with immunoSEQ multiplex PCR; TCRdb holds only in-frame clones, not every one. The table lists roughly 92,000 clones, approximately 87% of them singletons. The sequencing sample was made of peripheral blood. The source is a human donor with acute or convalescent COVID-19. The donor label of this sample is uncertain.

The chain combines TRBV7-3 with TRBJ1-2; D remains ambiguous. The germline CDR1 and CDR2 sequences are SGHTA and FQGTGA. Deletions cut 0 bases from V and 8 bases from J, with 10 bases between. The CDR3 sequence is 13 residues long. This CDR3 is CASSLTEGAGYTF. As DNA, the CDR3 is TGTGCCAGCAGCTTAACCGAGGGCGCCGGCTACACCTTC.

This chain uses TRBV7-9 with TRBJ2-3; 10 bases fit TRBD2. This CDR3 region has 15 residues. With V trimmed by 2 bases and J by 4 bases, 3 bases remained unmatched. Germline values: CDR1 SEHNR, CDR2 FQNEAQ (reference sequence). CDR3 amino acids: CASSLSSGGADTQYF. In nucleotides, the CDR3 is TGTGCCAGCAGCTTATCAAGCGGGGGGGCAGATACGCAGTATTTT.

A remark on this clone: This specimen includes other DNA sequences encoding the same CDR3. The rearrangement links TRBV7-2 to TRBJ2-2; D might be TRBD1 (5 bases). CDR3 length: 14 residues. Trimming took 2 bases from V and 4 from J, leaving 8 bases between them. The germline V gene encodes CDR1 SGHTA and CDR2 FQGNSA. The CDR3 region has the DNA TGTGCCAGCAGCTTACAGGGTAGCACCGGGGAGCTGTTTTTT. This sequence encodes CASSLQGSTGELFF.

V and J are TRBV3-1 (or the pseudogene TRBV3-2) and TRBJ1-5; D is ambiguous. V was clipped by 4 bases and J by 3 bases, with 16 bases between them. CDR1 is LGHDT and CDR2 is YNNKEL in the germline V gene (reference sequence). CDR3 length: 16 residues. This CDR3 reads CASSPRSSGNNQPQHF. CDR3 DNA: TGTGCCAGCAGCCCCCGATCCTCGGGAAACAATCAGCCCCAGCATTTT.

This chain joins TRBV7-9 and TRBJ1-1, with TRBD1 matching 7 bases. The germline V gene encodes CDR1 SEHNR and CDR2 FQNEAQ (reference sequence). The length of the CDR3 is 15 residues. J lost 8 bases, V lost 0 bases, and 9 bases had no gene match. The CDR3, as DNA: TGTGCCAGCAGCTTAGCAGGGACAGCCGGAAAAGAAGCTTTCTTT. Its translation: CASSLAGTAGKEAFF.

This chain links TRBV11-3 with TRBJ1-4; no clear D gene. Germline-derived CDR1 and CDR2 are SGHNT and YENEEA. CDR3 size: 15 residues. V was shortened by 2 bases and J by 8 bases, with 15 bases between the two germline ends. CDR3 sequence: CASSLSRFGGEKLFF. In DNA, the CDR3 is TGTGCCAGCAGCTTATCTAGGTTTGGTGGAGAAAAACTGTTTTTT.

This chain links TRBV28 with TRBJ2-7; TRBD1 might be the D (6 bases). The germline V gene encodes CDR1 MDHEN and CDR2 SYDVKM. V lost 8 bases and J 1 base, leaving 21 bases between the germline ends. The CDR3 contains 16 residues. CDR3 residues: CASGGHTGSSSYEQYF. CDR3 DNA: TGTGCCAGCGGGGGCCATACAGGGTCTTCTTCCTACGAGCAGTACTTC. Full variable domain (outside the CDR3, taken from reference TRBV28 and TRBJ2-7): DVKVTQSSRYLVKRTGEKVFLECVQDMDHENMFWYRQDPGLGLRLIYFSYDVKMKEKGDIPEGYSVSREKKERFSLILESASTNQTSMYLCASGGHTGSSSYEQYFGPGTRLTVT.

The chain uses TRBV6-2 or TRBV6-3 and TRBJ2-7; TRBD2 aligns across 8 bases. With 2 bases clipped from V and 6 bases from J, the junction kept 9 bases outside the gene matches. Germline V CDR1 and CDR2: MNHEY, SVGEGT. CDR3 size: 15 residues. The CDR3 spells CASSYGSGGPGEQYF. DNA of the CDR3: TGTGCCAGCAGTTACGGGTCGGGGGGGCCTGGCGAGCAGTACTTC.

This chain uses TRBV6-2 or TRBV6-3 with TRBJ1-1; D is unresolved. The V gene lost 0 bases and the J gene lost 4 bases, with 9 bases spanning the gap. This CDR3 has 14 amino acids. Germline V gene data show CDR1 as MNHEY and CDR2 as SVGEGT. The CDR3 spells CASSYSLYGTEAFF. As DNA, the CDR3 is TGTGCCAGCAGTTACTCCCTCTACGGCACTGAAGCTTTCTTT.

The genes are TRBV28 and TRBJ2-7; a weak D match, TRBD1 (7 bases). Trimming cost V 6 bases and J 3 bases, with 18 bases left between them. Germline V gene sequence: CDR1 MDHEN, CDR2 SYDVKM. The CDR3 has 15 residues. The CDR3 nucleotides are TGTGCCAGCAGACCCTCAGGGGGGTTTTTCTACGAGCAGTACTTC. Translation: CASRPSGGFFYEQYF.

V usage is TRBV19 and J usage is TRBJ2-2; perhaps TRBD1 as D (6 bases). The ends were cut back, 7 bases at V and 3 bases at J, with 15 bases in the middle. In germline, CDR1 is LNHDA, CDR2 SQIVND (reference sequence). This CDR3 comprises 15 residues. The CDR3, as DNA: TGTGCCAGTAAAACAGGGAACCGGTACACCGGGGAGCTGTTTTTT. Translation: CASKTGNRYTGELFF.

The chain couples TRBV6-6 to TRBJ1-2; 8 nucleotides match TRBD1. V dropped 6 bases and J dropped 7; count of bases not matched to a gene: 10. CDR3 length equals 14 residues. CDR1 and CDR2 from the germline V gene are MNHNY and SVGAGI (reference sequence). The CDR3 is CASSPGQVVFGYTF. CDR3 in DNA: TGTGCCAGCAGCCCGGGACAGGTGGTTTTTGGCTACACCTTC.

This clone was seen only once. The rearrangement links TRBV18 to TRBJ2-3; TRBD1 might be the D (5 bases). CDR1 KGHSH and CDR2 LQKENI come from the germline V gene. This CDR3 is 19 amino acids long. V was pared by 8 bases and J by 2 bases, with 29 bases between. DNA for the CDR3: TGTGCCAGCACACGACAGAGTGCTCTAACCCTCAGAAACACAGATACGCAGTATTTT. This sequence encodes CASTRQSALTLRNTDTQYF.

The CDR3 nucleotides are TGTGCCACCAGTGATCCCGGGACAATCCAAGAGACCCAGTACTTC. This codes for CATSDPGTIQETQYF. The chain has TRBV24-1 and TRBJ2-5; D is perhaps TRBD1 (6 bases). This CDR3 is built from 15 residues. The germline CDR1 and CDR2 sequences are KGHDR and SFDVKD. Trimming shortened V by 3 bases and J by 1 base, and 11 bases separated the two germline ends.

The chain joins TRBV6-5 to TRBJ1-6, with D perhaps TRBD1 (6 bases). The CDR3 loop spans 14 amino acids. Trimming left V 7 bases short and J 5 bases short, with 12 bases between. CDR1 and CDR2 (germline): MNHEY, SVGAGI. This CDR3 is CASKQGWDNSPLHF. CDR3 coding DNA: TGTGCCAGCAAACAGGGTTGGGATAATTCACCCCTCCACTTT.

This sequence joins TRBV3-1 (or the pseudogene TRBV3-2) and TRBJ2-1; tentatively, D is TRBD1 (5 bases). V lost 2 bases and J lost 6, with 11 bases in between. The V gene's germline CDR1 is LGHDT and CDR2 YNNKEL (reference sequence). This CDR3 has 14 amino acids. In DNA, the CDR3 is TGTGCCAGCAGCCAACCTGGGGCGCTCAATGAGCAGTTCTTC. Protein: CASSQPGALNEQFF.

V gene TRBV6-5 combines with J gene TRBJ2-2; TRBD2 is a possible D gene (5 bases). Germline V CDR1 and CDR2: MNHEY, SVGAGI. This CDR3 contains 14 residues. V gave up 3 bases and J gave up 7 bases, with 12 bases separating them. The CDR3 DNA reads as TGTGCCAGCAGTTATCAACTAGGGTTCGGGGAGCTGTTTTTT. It translates to CASSYQLGFGELFF.

This clone was detected a few times. The chain uses TRBV24-1 and TRBJ1-5; D gene unclear. CDR1 and CDR2 (germline): KGHDR, SFDVKD. This CDR3 is 14 amino acids long. Trimming took 9 bases from V and 2 from J, leaving 13 bases between them. CDR3 coding DNA: TGTGCCACCGCGGGGAGTTACGGCAATCAGCCCCAGCATTTT. Its protein is CATAGSYGNQPQHF.